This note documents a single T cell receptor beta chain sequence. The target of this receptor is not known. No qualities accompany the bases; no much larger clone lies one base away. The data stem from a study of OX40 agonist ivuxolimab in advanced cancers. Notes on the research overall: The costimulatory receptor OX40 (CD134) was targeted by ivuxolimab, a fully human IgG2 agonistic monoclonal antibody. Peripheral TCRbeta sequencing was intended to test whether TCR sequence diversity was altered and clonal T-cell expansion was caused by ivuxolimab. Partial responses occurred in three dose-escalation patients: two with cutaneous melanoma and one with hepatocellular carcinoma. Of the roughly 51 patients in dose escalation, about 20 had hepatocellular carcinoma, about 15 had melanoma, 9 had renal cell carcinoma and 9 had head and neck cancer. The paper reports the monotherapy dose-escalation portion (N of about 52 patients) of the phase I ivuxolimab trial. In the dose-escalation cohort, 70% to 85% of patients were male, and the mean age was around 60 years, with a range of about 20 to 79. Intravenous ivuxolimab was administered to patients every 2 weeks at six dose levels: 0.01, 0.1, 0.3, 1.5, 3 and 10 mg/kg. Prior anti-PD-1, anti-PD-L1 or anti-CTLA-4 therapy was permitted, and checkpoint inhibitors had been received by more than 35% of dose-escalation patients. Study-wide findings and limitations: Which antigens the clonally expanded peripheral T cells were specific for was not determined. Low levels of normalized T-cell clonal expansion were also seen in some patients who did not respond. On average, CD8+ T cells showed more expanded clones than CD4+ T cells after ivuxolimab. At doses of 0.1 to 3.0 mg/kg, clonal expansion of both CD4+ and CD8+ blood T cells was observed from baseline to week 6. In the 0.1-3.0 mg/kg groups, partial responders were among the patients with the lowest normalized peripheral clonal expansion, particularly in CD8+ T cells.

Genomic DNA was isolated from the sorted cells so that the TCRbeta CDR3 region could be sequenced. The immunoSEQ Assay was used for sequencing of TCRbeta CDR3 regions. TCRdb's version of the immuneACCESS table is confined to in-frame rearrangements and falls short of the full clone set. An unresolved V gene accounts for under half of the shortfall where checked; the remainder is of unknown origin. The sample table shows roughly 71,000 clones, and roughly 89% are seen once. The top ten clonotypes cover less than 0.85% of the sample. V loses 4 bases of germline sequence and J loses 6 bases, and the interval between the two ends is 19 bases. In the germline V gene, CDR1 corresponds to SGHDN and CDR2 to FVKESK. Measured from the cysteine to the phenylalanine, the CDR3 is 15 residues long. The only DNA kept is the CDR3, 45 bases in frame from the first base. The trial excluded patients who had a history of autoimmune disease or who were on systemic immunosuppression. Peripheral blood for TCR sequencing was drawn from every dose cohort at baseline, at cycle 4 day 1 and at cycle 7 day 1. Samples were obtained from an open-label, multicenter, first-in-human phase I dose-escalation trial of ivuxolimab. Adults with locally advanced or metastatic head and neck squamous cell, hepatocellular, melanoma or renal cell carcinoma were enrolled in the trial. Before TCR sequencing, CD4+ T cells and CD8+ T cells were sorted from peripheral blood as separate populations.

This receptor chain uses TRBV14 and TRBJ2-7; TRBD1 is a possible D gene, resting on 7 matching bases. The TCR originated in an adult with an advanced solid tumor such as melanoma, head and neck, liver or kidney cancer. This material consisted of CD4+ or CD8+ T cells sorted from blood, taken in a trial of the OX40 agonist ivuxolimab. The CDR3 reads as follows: CASSLRFGGGGEQYF. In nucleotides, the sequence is TGTGCCAGCAGCCTGAGATTTGGAGGGGGCGGCGAGCAGTACTTC.